This T cell receptor beta chain was captured by sequencing in a study of cytomegalovirus exposure and HLA in healthy donors. This clone was recorded only once. Its antigen is as yet unknown. Amplification used 60 Vbeta primers and 13 Jbeta primers. The repertoire was sequenced with immunoSEQ multiplex PCR; TCRdb's copy has only in-frame clones and lacks some. The table includes about 170,000 clones, about 81% detected once. There are 14 residues in the CDR3. With 6 bases removed from V and 5 bases from J, the gap between germline ends came to 14 bases. CDR1 MNHNS and CDR2 SASEGT come from the germline V gene. General observations from the study: When presence/absence was analysed, sequencing depth was taken to be roughly uniform across donors.

The TCR was taken from a woman aged 45-59 years in good health and CMV-seropositive. The chain combines TRBV6-1 with TRBJ1-5, with D possibly TRBD1 on 5 matching bases. The source material was PBMCs. The CDR3 is CASSRLGGDQPQHF. The CDR3 DNA is TGTGCCAGCAGCCGACTGGGGGGGGATCAGCCCCAGCATTTT.